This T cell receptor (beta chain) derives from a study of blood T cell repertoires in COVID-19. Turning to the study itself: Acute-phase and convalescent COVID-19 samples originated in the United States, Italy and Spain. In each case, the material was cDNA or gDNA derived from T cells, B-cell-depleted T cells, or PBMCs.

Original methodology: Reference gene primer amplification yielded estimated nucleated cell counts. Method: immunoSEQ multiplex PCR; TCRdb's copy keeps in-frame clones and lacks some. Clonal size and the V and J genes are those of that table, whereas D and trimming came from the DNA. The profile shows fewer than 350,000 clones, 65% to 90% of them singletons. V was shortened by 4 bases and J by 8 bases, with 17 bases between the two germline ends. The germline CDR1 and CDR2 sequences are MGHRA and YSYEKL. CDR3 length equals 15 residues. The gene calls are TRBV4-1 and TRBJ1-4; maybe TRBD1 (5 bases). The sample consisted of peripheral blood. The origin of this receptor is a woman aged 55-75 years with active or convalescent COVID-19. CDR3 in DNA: TGCGCCAGCAGCCCTGGGGGGGGTTGGGAGGAAAAACTGTTTTTT. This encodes CASSPGGGWEEKLFF.